A single T cell receptor beta chain is shown here with its context. The sample originates from a study of T cell changes during pregnancy in multiple sclerosis. Some clones are missing from TCRdb's copy, which holds only in-frame ones; the method was immunoSEQ multiplex PCR. This table holds around 55,000 clones, under 95% found once. The CDR3 length is 13 residues. The J segment lost 6 bases and the V segment lost 5 bases, leaving 4 bases of the junction unmatched. CDR1 is SEHNR and CDR2 is FQNEAQ in the germline V gene (reference sequence). The sequencing used CD8+ T cells from peripheral blood mononuclear cells, collected in the third trimester of pregnancy. The J gene is TRBJ2-1, the V gene TRBV7-9; TRBD1 matches at 7 bases. The origin of this receptor is a female donor with multiple sclerosis, enrolled in a pregnancy study. The CDR3 region is CASSPPGGNEQFF. The CDR3, as DNA: TGTGCCAGCAGCCCCCCAGGGGGCAATGAGCAGTTCTTC.